Here is one T cell receptor (beta chain) with its context. Its antigen remains undetermined. Base qualities were left out, and no much larger clone turns up one base away. CDR1 SEHNR and CDR2 FQNEAQ are derived from the germline V gene (reference sequence). V is clipped by 8 bases and J by 5 bases, and the sequence between their germline boundaries is 15 bases long. Inclusive of the bounding cysteine and phenylalanine, the CDR3 is 13 residues long. Of the read, only the CDR3 DNA is kept; its 39 bases are in frame from base 1. Participants were included only if at least one PBMC sample before ART initiation and at least two post-ART samples were available. Every participant with HIV received treatment in the United States of America. Before DNA extraction, cryopreserved samples of 1-10 million PBMC were thawed and washed. At the time of the earliest PBMC sample for each participant with HIV, ages ranged from 23 to 54 years. PBMC samples from each participant spanned 1-4 timepoints before ART initiation and 2-8 timepoints after ART initiation, with a median of 7 samples. For every participant, serial HIV viral load, CD4+ T-cell count, ART history and demographic data were obtained. Genomic DNA was extracted from unsorted PBMC with a Qiagen kit on a QIAcube, processed in batches of 12 samples.

This entry comes from a study of long-term antiretroviral therapy in people with HIV (dated by TCRdb to 2021 to 2024). Context from the whole study: The earliest samples were collected about a decade before the 2015 WHO recommendation for immediate ART, when ART was typically delayed until CD4 counts fell. Whether ART initiation and durable HIV suppression were associated with changes in peripheral blood TRB repertoire composition and diversity was tested in a retrospective serial study. A total of 150 to 200 cryopreserved PBMC samples came from 30 or so adults with confirmed HIV infection and were collected serially over a mean of approximately six years (range 1-12). About a third of the roughly 30 participants with HIV were female. No cross-contamination during QIAcube processing was shown when test extractions of a monoclonal T-cell line were performed alongside a few dozen polyclonal samples. The paper's findings and limits, for the study overall: No data were available on ART adherence, viral resistance or therapy changes, limiting inferences about post-ART repertoire changes. Narrower CDR3 length ranges were observed in HIV repertoires than in controls, and an antigen-experienced repertoire with only a slight naive shift after ART was suggested by the network structure. Because cell numbers in pre-ART samples were limited, unsorted PBMC were profiled instead of sorted CD4+ and CD8+ T cells. Expanded TRB clones identified before ART initiation dominated the repertoire at all time points, although this dominance fluctuated and declined in many PLHIV after ART. A significant increase in TRB diversity was found to be associated with ART initiation, although TRB diversity was observed to remain significantly below that of transplant donor controls even after long-term ART. Samples dated from about 2003 to 2018, and the ART regimens used may be less effective than current ones. Since PBMC availability was limited, sequencing covered only the TCR beta chain, with no alpha chain pairing.

The immunoSEQ hsTCRB v3.0 assay was used at survey level resolution to sequence the TRB variable region. The target sequencing depth for TRB was 40,000-50,000 T-cell genomes per sample. An Illumina MiSeq with a v3 150-cycle kit was used to sequence the pooled TRB libraries. From the authors' description of their analysis: Analysis of repertoires was carried out in R inside a reproducible Nextflow workflow spanning QC, data transformation and analysis. LymphoSeq2, an R package for exploring AIRR-Seq data, was used to implement the custom analyses. Four samples that produced fewer than 5000 total TRB sequences were removed, so approximately 170 HIV repertoires were analyzed. Among the 188 retained HIV repertoires, 59 were collected before ART initiation and approximately 130 were collected after ART initiation. Repertoires were downsampled to 5000 TRB nucleotide sequences, and summary statistics were averaged over 100 downsampling iterations. The analysis kept only TRB sequences whose CDR3 regions were at least seven amino acids long. Diversity was measured with a Shannon entropy-derived clonality score and the Gini coefficient. In the repertoire networks, any two of the top 5000 CDR3 amino acid sequences were linked whenever the two sequences differed by an edit distance of one. For TRB CDR3 amino acid sequences, GLIPH2 was used to predict antigen specificity groups and MHC restriction. Known CMV, EBV, HIV or tissue antigen associations were flagged by matching CDR3 amino acid sequences against VDJdb and McPAS-TCR. Pre-ART, post-ART and control groups were compared with Wilcoxon signed-rank tests and Holm-Bonferroni correction. Sourced from immuneACCESS, this table was stored by TCRdb with only in-frame sequences that have V and J called. A share of the clones is absent; for the studies checked, an unresolved V gene accounts for under half, and the remainder has no known explanation. V and J calls and clone size come straight from that table; D and trimming were deduced from the DNA. In this sample the table shows about 36,000 clones, over 90% of which occur a single time. The top ten clones comprise roughly 3.9% of the sample.

The sequence was obtained from a woman aged 45-59 years with HIV. This specimen was unsorted PBMCs, taken 4.1 years after starting antiretroviral therapy. Recombination connected TRBV7-9 to TRBJ2-5; the D gene is perhaps TRBD2, from 6 matching bases. The DNA sequence is as follows: TGTGCCAGCGACGTTGCGGGGACGGAGACCCAGTACTTC. Translated, this gives CASDVAGTETQYF.